These T cell receptor beta chains were read from a single sample in a study of HIV-infected patients and healthy controls. TCRdb re-called the 5' RACE reads with MiXCR, one entry per CDR3 protein. The sample shows about 67,000 distinct CDR3 sequences, approximately 16% of them seen only once. The sample consisted of CD4+ T cells from blood. All receptors derive from a human donor in good health. The CDR3 runs from the conserved cysteine through the conserved F or W.

v_call	j_call	cdr3_aa
TRBV19	TRBJ2-1	CASRAGGNLNNEQFF
TRBV7-8	TRBJ2-6	CASSLMLVRGSGANVLTF
TRBV10-3	TRBJ2-3	CAISRTNSNADTQYF
TRBV2	TRBJ2-1	CARESGRLNNEQFF
TRBV6-5	TRBJ1-1	CATRIQGGVYTEAFF
TRBV12-3/TRBV12-4	TRBJ2-4	CASSLVGKRGRLIAKNIQYF
TRBV2	TRBJ1-1	CASRGRPNTEAFF
TRBV3-1	TRBJ2-1	CASSQWGRDNEQFF
TRBV6-2/TRBV6-3	TRBJ1-1	CASSTRGAEAFF
TRBV7-9	TRBJ2-3	CASSFAGGTDTQYF
TRBV6-2/TRBV6-3	TRBJ2-1	CASSYRGSGYNEQFF
TRBV12-3/TRBV12-4	TRBJ2-1	CASIADRARGGPNNEQFF
TRBV12-3/TRBV12-4	TRBJ2-2	CASSLVTSGRNTGELFF
TRBV18	TRBJ1-1	CASSPGGWDTEAFF
TRBV7-2	TRBJ1-6	CASSSQSKNSPLHF
TRBV19	TRBJ2-3	CASSIGLYRTDTQYF
TRBV5-5	TRBJ2-5	CASSLGTQETQYF
TRBV5-4	TRBJ2-6	CASSYSARSGANVLTF
TRBV3-1	TRBJ2-2	CASSQGPADTGELFF
TRBV6-2/TRBV6-3	TRBJ2-2	CASSYGTVNTGELFF
TRBV5-4	TRBJ2-2	CASSLPQANTGELFF
TRBV24-1	TRBJ1-1	CATSDSRAGLPQAFF
TRBV5-1	TRBJ1-2	CASSSGQGNYGYTF
TRBV29-1	TRBJ1-5	CSVRSGSAGNQPQHF
TRBV24-1	TRBJ1-5	CATSDSTDRHQHF
TRBV11-1	TRBJ2-1	CASSFRTSGAIF
TRBV5-1	TRBJ1-5	CASSPDRGSDQPQHF
TRBV7-9	TRBJ1-6	CASSPQGGYSPLHF
TRBV5-4	TRBJ2-1	CASSHASGRSSNEQFF
TRBV20-1	TRBJ2-1	CSAFRGGGIDNEQFF
TRBV5-6	TRBJ2-7	CASSTGRTASYEQYF
TRBV19	TRBJ2-1	CASTRGFGEQFF
TRBV18	TRBJ2-1	CASSPRTTYNEQFF
TRBV27	TRBJ1-2	CASSSSGSGVYGYTF
TRBV10-3	TRBJ2-5	CATGTGEGLAQYF
TRBV4-2	TRBJ1-2	CASSQLFALQSYGYTF
TRBV30	TRBJ2-1	CALDRGGLASGGNEQFF
TRBV30	TRBJ2-7	CAWSVRGQQYF
TRBV29-1	TRBJ1-1	CSVDRQGDTEAFF
TRBV20-1	TRBJ2-1	CSAARGYNEQFF
TRBV7-2	TRBJ1-2	CASSPTRGGDGYTF
TRBV12-3/TRBV12-4	TRBJ1-1	CASSIDRGSEAFF
TRBV11-2	TRBJ2-1	CASSHRTDNNEQFF
TRBV30	TRBJ1-1	CAWKYTQGAGTEAFF
TRBV7-8	TRBJ1-1	CASRSDRGTTEAFF
TRBV10-3	TRBJ1-5	CATSRQGNSNQPQHF
TRBV20-1	TRBJ1-4	CSAHPLRGAGEKLFF
TRBV29-1	TRBJ1-1	CSVGGGRGARTEAFF
TRBV6-7	TRBJ2-5	CASRVQETQYF
TRBV11-2	TRBJ2-1	CAIRLAGLRSSYNEQFF
TRBV15	TRBJ1-1	CATSRDPGDTEAFF
TRBV7-2	TRBJ2-7	CASSERYEQYF